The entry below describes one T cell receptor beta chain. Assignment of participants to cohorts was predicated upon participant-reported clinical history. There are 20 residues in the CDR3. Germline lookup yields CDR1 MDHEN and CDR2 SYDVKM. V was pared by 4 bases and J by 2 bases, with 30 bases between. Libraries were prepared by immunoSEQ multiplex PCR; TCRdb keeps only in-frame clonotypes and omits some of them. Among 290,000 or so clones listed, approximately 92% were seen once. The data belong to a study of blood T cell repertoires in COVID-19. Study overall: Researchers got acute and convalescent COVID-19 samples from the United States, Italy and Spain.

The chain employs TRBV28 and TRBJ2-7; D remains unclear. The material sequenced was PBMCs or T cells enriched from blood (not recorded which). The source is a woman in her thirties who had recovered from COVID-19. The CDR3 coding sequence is TGTGCCAGCAGTTCGCATCTTCTTTCCGCGCCTTCTTGGTCCACCTACGAGCAGTACTTC. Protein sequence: CASSSHLLSAPSWSTYEQYF.